This T cell receptor beta chain was sequenced for a study of response to subunit inactivated influenza vaccine. The germline V and J ends were trimmed by 8 bases and 12 bases, with 20 bases remaining between them. The CDR3 is made up of 13 amino acids. Germline CDR1 is ENHRY and CDR2 is SYGVKD. Remarks on this clonotype: The antigen is not known.

Via MiXCR, TCRdb re-called the RT-PCR reads, giving one row per CDR3 protein. Of hundreds of thousands of distinct CDR3 sequences listed, approximately 15% are singletons. Broader study findings: There was a suggestion from the authors that each seasonal influenza vaccination recruits few new T cells.

This material consisted of PBMCs from blood, taken roughly 15 days before vaccination. The chain combines TRBV10-3 with TRBJ2-1; D may be TRBD1 or TRBD2 (5 bases each). This clonotype originated in a man aged 45-60 years who received an inactivated influenza vaccine. The CDR3 protein is CAIGPEGTSSQFF. The CDR3 region has the DNA TGTGCCATCGGTCCGGAAGGGACCTCGTCGCAGTTCTTC.